Listed here are 21 T cell receptor beta chains from one sample, sequenced in a study of neoadjuvant anti-PD-1 for oral cavity cancer. Repertoires were generated with immunoSEQ multiplex PCR, while TCRdb's copy carries only in-frame clones and drops some. The sample has 14,000 or so clones; around 70% are singletons. The time point here: after neoadjuvant nivolumab, at surgical resection. Source: PBMCs, taken after nivolumab (anti-PD-1) treatment. These TCRs come from a person aged 35 to 85 with oral cavity squamous cell carcinoma.

The chain uses TRBV11-2 and TRBJ2-3, with TRBD1 as a possible D gene (6 bases). The V and J ends lost 0 bases and 5 bases respectively, with 6 bases between them. This CDR3 has 13 amino acids. Germline CDR1 and CDR2: SGHAT and FQNNGV. The CDR3, as DNA: TGTGCCAGCAGCTTAGAAGGGGGAGATACGCAGTATTTT. This encodes CASSLEGGDTQYF.

The genes are TRBV5-1 and TRBJ2-3; 10 bases align to TRBD1. This CDR3 region has 15 residues. Trimming took 3 bases from V and 1 from J; bases not matched to a gene: 2. CDR1 is SGHRS, CDR2 YFSETQ, per germline. The CDR3 DNA follows: TGCGCCAGCAGCTCCGGGACAGGGGGCACAGATACGCAGTATTTT. Amino acids: CASSSGTGGTDTQYF. The variable domain in full, with the rest retrieved from reference TRBV5-1 and TRBJ2-3, is KAGVTQTPRYLIKTRGQQVTLSCSPISGHRSVSWYQQTPGQGLQFLFEYFSETQRNKGNFPGRFSGRQFSNSRSEMNVSTLELGDSALYLCASSSGTGGTDTQYFGPGTRLTVL.

V is TRBV10-3 and J is TRBJ1-2, with 8 bases lining up with TRBD1. Trimming cost V 0 bases and J 4 bases; bases outside gene matches: 1. The germline V gene has CDR1 ENHRY and CDR2 SYGVKD. The CDR3 contains 14 residues. CDR3 sequence reads: CAISESDRGYGYTF. The CDR3 DNA follows: TGTGCCATCAGTGAGTCAGACAGGGGCTATGGCTACACCTTC.

The chain has TRBV6-5 and TRBJ1-4, with 9 bases aligning to TRBD1. Germline V CDR1 and CDR2: MNHEY, SVGAGI. This CDR3 region has 15 residues. V dropped 0 bases and J dropped 7; count of bases not matched to a gene: 3. The CDR3 region is CASSYSQGAGEKLFF. CDR3 DNA sequence: TGTGCCAGCAGTTACTCACAGGGGGCGGGTGAAAAACTGTTTTTT.

This clone turned up a few times. This chain connects TRBV6-1 to TRBJ1-5; D gene uncertain. Germline-derived CDR1 and CDR2 are MNHNS and SASEGT. The CDR3 contains 15 residues. Trimming removed 2 bases at V and 6 bases at J, with 14 bases between. The CDR3 region has the DNA TGTGCCAGCAGTGAAACTCTCGGGGAAAGTCAGCCCCAGCATTTT. Translating gives CASSETLGESQPQHF.

This sequence joins TRBV28 and TRBJ2-1; D might be TRBD1 (6 bases). The V gene's germline CDR1 is MDHEN and CDR2 SYDVKM. Between the trimmed V and J ends, which lost 9 bases and 4 bases, there was a span of 10 bases. CDR3 length: 12 amino acids. The CDR3 spells CASNREYNEQFF. CDR3 DNA: TGTGCCAGTAACAGGGAATACAATGAGCAGTTCTTC.

The rearrangement uses TRBV19 and TRBJ2-3; D is undetermined. The ends were cut back, 6 bases at V and 7 bases at J, with 17 bases in the middle. The CDR3 has 14 residues. Per germline, CDR1 LNHDA and CDR2 SQIVND (reference sequence). The CDR3 protein is CASSLSPFGNTQYF. The CDR3 DNA follows: TGTGCCAGTAGCCTCTCCCCCTTTGGAAATACGCAGTATTTT.

V is TRBV6-6 and J is TRBJ1-2; D perhaps matches TRBD1 (5 bases). This CDR3 region has 14 residues. The germline CDR1 and CDR2 sequences are MNHNY and SVGAGI (reference sequence). The V and J ends lost 4 bases and 7 bases respectively, with 16 bases between them. CDR3 sequence reads: CASSWDPQTGGYTF. CDR3 coding DNA: TGTGCCAGCAGTTGGGACCCGCAAACAGGTGGCTACACCTTC.

This clone came up a few times. The chain joins TRBV5-1 to TRBJ2-1; D uncertain. Looked up from germline, CDR1 is SGHRS and CDR2 is YFSETQ. V shed 0 bases and J shed 7 bases, with 8 bases lying between them. CDR3 length: 13 residues. The CDR3 protein is CASSLAVGNEQFF. CDR3 sequence (DNA): TGCGCCAGCAGCTTGGCCGTGGGAAATGAGCAGTTCTTC.

The chain couples TRBV5-8 to TRBJ1-1; 9 positions match TRBD1. Germline trimming cut 3 bases from V and 3 bases from J; bases unmatched to any gene: 6. CDR3 length: 15 amino acids. Germline CDR1 is SGHTS and CDR2 is YDEGEE. The CDR3 loop is CASSSRDRVYTEAFF. CDR3 in DNA: TGTGCCAGCAGCTCCCGGGACAGGGTTTACACTGAAGCTTTCTTT. The variable domain in full, completed from reference TRBV5-8 and TRBJ1-1, reads EAGVTQSPTHLIKTRGQQATLRCSPISGHTSVYWYQQALGLGLQFLLWYDEGEERNRGNFPPRFSGRQFPNYSSELNVNALELEDSALYLCASSSRDRVYTEAFFGQGTRLTVV.

This sequence joins TRBV5-6 and TRBJ1-1; D is undetermined. The CDR3 consists of 13 residues. Germline V gives CDR1 SGHDT, CDR2 YYEEEE. Trimming left V 4 bases short and J 3 bases short, with 10 bases between. CDR3: CASSMGWYTEAFF. The CDR3 DNA is TGTGCCAGCAGCATGGGGTGGTACACTGAAGCTTTCTTT.

This sequence joins TRBV5-5 and TRBJ2-1, with 7 bases matching TRBD1. Germline CDR1 SGHKS, CDR2 YYEKEE (reference sequence). The junction had 9 bases not matched to a gene; V was cut back by 2 bases and J by 7 bases. The CDR3 loop spans 15 amino acids. The CDR3 DNA reads as TGTGCCAGCAGCTTCGAGGGGGCGAGGGGGAATGAGCAGTTCTTC. This sequence encodes CASSFEGARGNEQFF.

The rearrangement uses TRBV4-1 and TRBJ1-6; maybe TRBD1 (5 bases). V was clipped by 3 bases and J by 9 bases, with 15 bases between them. The CDR3 consists of 15 residues. Germline CDR1 reads MGHRA; CDR2 reads YSYEKL. The CDR3: CASSQGVSASSPLHF. The CDR3 bases are TGCGCCAGCAGCCAGGGGGTTTCGGCCAGTTCACCCCTCCACTTT.

The rearrangement joins TRBV6-5 to TRBJ1-5, with 10 bases lining up with TRBD1. This CDR3 region has 14 residues. J gave up 4 bases and V 5 bases, and 2 bases lay outside the gene matches. Germline assignment: CDR1 MNHEY and CDR2 SVGAGI. As DNA, the CDR3 is TGTGCCAGCAGTACGGGACAGGGGAATCAGCCCCAGCATTTT. Protein sequence: CASSTGQGNQPQHF.

The rearrangement uses TRBV12-5 and TRBJ1-2, with D possibly matching TRBD1 (5 bases). Trimming pared 1 base from V and 8 bases from J, leaving 11 bases between. This CDR3 is 13 amino acids long. Germline lookup yields CDR1 LGHNT and CDR2 FRNRAP. This CDR3 reads CASGLGQGGGYTF. Written as DNA, the CDR3 is TGTGCTAGTGGTTTGGGCCAGGGTGGCGGCTACACCTTC.

The chain uses TRBV5-1 and TRBJ2-3; D gene ambiguous. Trimming stripped 3 bases from V and 0 bases from J, with 11 bases between. The CDR3 sequence is 15 residues long. Germline CDR1 is SGHRS and CDR2 is YFSETQ. The CDR3 region has the DNA TGCGCCAGCAGCTCGTGGGGATCTAGCACAGATACGCAGTATTTT. This sequence encodes CASSSWGSSTDTQYF.

This rearrangement joins TRBV6-1 to TRBJ1-2; perhaps TRBD1 as D (5 bases). Germline V gene lookup returns CDR1 MNHNS and CDR2 SASEGT. The CDR3 runs 11 residues. Trimming took off 5 bases at V and 9 bases at J, with 10 bases between the two ends. CDR3 region: CASSWQGRYTF. As DNA, the CDR3 is TGTGCCAGCAGTTGGCAGGGTCGCTACACCTTC.

V and J are TRBV6-1 and TRBJ1-1; D is undetermined. Germline V CDR1 and CDR2: MNHNS, SASEGT. The ends were cut back, 5 bases at V and 5 bases at J, with 12 bases in the middle. The length of the CDR3 is 13 residues. CDR3 residues: CASSPRVGTEAFF. The CDR3, as DNA: TGTGCCAGCAGTCCGCGGGTGGGAACTGAAGCTTTCTTT.

The chain is built from TRBV30 and TRBJ2-3; D is possibly TRBD2 (6 bases). The CDR3 is made up of 14 amino acids. The V end was cut by 4 bases, the J end by 0 bases, with 11 bases between. CDR1 and CDR2 from the germline V gene are GTSNPN and SVGIG (reference sequence). The CDR3 loop reads CAWTGSYSTDTQYF. CDR3 in DNA: TGTGCCTGGACCGGGAGCTATAGCACAGATACGCAGTATTTT.

The chain is built from TRBV19 and TRBJ2-4, with 7 bases aligning to TRBD1. Germline CDR1 and CDR2: LNHDA and SQIVND (reference sequence). With 7 bases clipped from V and 4 bases from J, the junction kept 4 bases outside the gene matches. CDR3 length: 13 amino acids. For the CDR3, the DNA is TGTGCCAGTACCCCGGACAGGAAAAACATTCAGTACTTC. Amino acid sequence: CASTPDRKNIQYF. Full variable domain (rest looked up from reference TRBV19 and TRBJ2-4): DGGITQSPKYLFRKEGQNVTLSCEQNLNHDAMYWYRQDPGQGLRLIYYSQIVNDFQKGDIAEGYSVSREKKESFPLTVTSAQKNPTAFYLCASTPDRKNIQYFGAGTRLSVL.

This chain connects TRBV19 to TRBJ1-1, with a possible D match to TRBD1 (5 bases). V lost 1 base and J 0 bases, leaving 21 bases between the germline ends. The length of the CDR3 is 19 residues. The germline V gene has CDR1 LNHDA and CDR2 SQIVND (reference sequence). CDR3 nucleotide sequence: TGTGCCAGTAGTATAGTTGAGAGGGTAAAGCAGGGACTGAACACTGAAGCTTTCTTT. This codes for CASSIVERVKQGLNTEAFF.